These T cell receptor beta chains were read from a single sample in a study of Graves' ophthalmopathy and Graves' hyperthyroidism. TCRdb passed the multiplex PCR reads through MiXCR, listing each CDR3 protein once. The sample consists of about 640,000 distinct CDR3 sequences, about 41% of them appearing once. Source material: peripheral blood. The origin of the receptors is an adult man with Graves' ophthalmopathy. CDR3s include the opening cysteine and the closing phenylalanine or tryptophan. D genes are given only for firm matches. Rows give clone size only sometimes, using once, few, many, or a class for an expanded clone.

v_call: TRBV7-9; clone_size: NA; d_call: NA; j_call: TRBJ1-2; cdr3_aa: CASSLAGEDSYGYTF; cdr3_nt: TGTGCCAGCAGCTTAGCGGGGGAGGATTCCTATGGCTACACCTTC
v_call: TRBV12-3/TRBV12-4; clone_size: many; d_call: NA; j_call: TRBJ1-5; cdr3_aa: CASSFGKGYSNQPQHF; cdr3_nt: TGTGCCAGCAGTTTCGGTAAGGGTTATAGCAATCAGCCCCAGCATTTT
v_call: TRBV5-1; clone_size: many; d_call: NA; j_call: TRBJ1-2; cdr3_aa: CASSLVPGHLNYGYTF; cdr3_nt: TGCGCCAGCAGCTTGGTGCCGGGACACCTTAACTATGGCTACACCTTC
v_call: TRBV20-1; clone_size: many; d_call: NA; j_call: TRBJ1-2; cdr3_aa: CSAWVGAGHGYTF; cdr3_nt: TGCAGTGCTTGGGTGGGTGCGGGTCATGGCTACACCTTC
v_call: TRBV2; clone_size: NA; d_call: TRBD1; j_call: TRBJ1-1; cdr3_aa: CASQLQGQQNTEAFF; cdr3_nt: TGTGCCAGTCAACTGCAGGGACAGCAGAACACTGAAGCTTTCTTT
v_call: TRBV6-1; clone_size: few; d_call: TRBD1; j_call: TRBJ1-6; cdr3_aa: CASRLTGGSNSPLHF; cdr3_nt: TGTGCCAGCAGGCTGACAGGGGGAAGTAATTCACCCCTCCACTTT
v_call: TRBV2; clone_size: NA; d_call: TRBD2; j_call: TRBJ2-5; cdr3_aa: CASSDRGGGTAGELYF; cdr3_nt: TGTGCCAGCAGTGATCGGGGCGGGGGTACGGCCGGGGAGCTGTACTTC
v_call: TRBV19; clone_size: many; d_call: NA; j_call: TRBJ1-3; cdr3_aa: CASSIARSSGNTIYF; cdr3_nt: TGTGCCAGTAGTATCGCCAGAAGCTCTGGAAACACCATATATTTT
v_call: TRBV9; clone_size: NA; d_call: NA; j_call: TRBJ1-1; cdr3_aa: CASSVEGHRGMNTEAFF; cdr3_nt: TGTGCCAGCAGCGTTGAGGGACACCGGGGGATGAACACTGAAGCTTTCTTT
v_call: TRBV20-1; clone_size: many; d_call: NA; j_call: TRBJ2-5; cdr3_aa: CSATGETQYF; cdr3_nt: TGCAGTGCTACGGGAGAGACCCAGTACTTC
v_call: TRBV7-2; clone_size: once; d_call: TRBD2; j_call: TRBJ2-3; cdr3_aa: CASSLGLVGDTQYF; cdr3_nt: TGTGCCAGCAGCTTGGGACTAGTTGGAGATACGCAGTATTTT
v_call: TRBV15; clone_size: many; d_call: NA; j_call: TRBJ1-1; cdr3_aa: CATSSKKSTLMNTEAFF; cdr3_nt: TGTGCCACCAGCAGCAAGAAGAGTACACTCATGAACACTGAAGCTTTCTTT
v_call: TRBV7-9; clone_size: many; d_call: NA; j_call: TRBJ1-2; cdr3_aa: CASSLGGWLAGNYGYTF; cdr3_nt: TGTGCCAGCAGCTTAGGGGGCTGGCTGGCGGGAAACTATGGCTACACCTTC
v_call: TRBV7-9; clone_size: many; d_call: NA; j_call: TRBJ1-4; cdr3_aa: CASSLATGYSNEKLFF; cdr3_nt: TGTGCCAGCAGCTTAGCAACGGGGTATTCTAATGAAAAACTGTTTTTT
v_call: TRBV25-1; clone_size: few; d_call: TRBD1; j_call: TRBJ2-7; cdr3_aa: CASSIQGASYEQYF; cdr3_nt: TGTGCCAGCTCTATCCAGGGGGCGTCCTACGAGCAGTACTTC
v_call: TRBV24-1; clone_size: many; d_call: TRBD1; j_call: TRBJ2-7; cdr3_aa: CATSERDRGYEQYF; cdr3_nt: TGTGCCACCAGTGAGCGGGACAGGGGCTACGAGCAGTACTTC
v_call: TRBV2; clone_size: many; d_call: TRBD2; j_call: TRBJ2-5; cdr3_aa: CASSEAAGGPRQETQYF; cdr3_nt: TGTGCCAGCAGTGAAGCGGCGGGAGGGCCTCGCCAAGAGACCCAGTACTTC
v_call: TRBV10-3; clone_size: NA; d_call: NA; j_call: TRBJ2-5; cdr3_aa: CASSFTANQETQYF; cdr3_nt: TGTGCCAGCAGTTTTACAGCTAACCAAGAGACCCAGTACTTC
v_call: TRBV18; clone_size: NA; d_call: NA; j_call: TRBJ2-7; cdr3_aa: CASSPREGGYEQYF; cdr3_nt: TGTGCCAGCTCACCACGTGAAGGGGGTTACGAGCAGTACTTC
v_call: TRBV2; clone_size: many; d_call: NA; j_call: TRBJ1-6; cdr3_aa: CASTQDLSGSPLHF; cdr3_nt: TGTGCCAGCACGCAGGATCTATCCGGGTCACCCCTCCACTTT
v_call: TRBV7-2; clone_size: many; d_call: NA; j_call: TRBJ1-1; cdr3_aa: CASSPDREAFF; cdr3_nt: TGTGCCAGCAGCCCAGACAGGGAAGCTTTCTTT
v_call: TRBV12-3/TRBV12-4; clone_size: many; d_call: NA; j_call: TRBJ1-2; cdr3_aa: CASSDNNYGYTF; cdr3_nt: TGTGCCAGCAGTGACAATAACTATGGCTACACCTTC
v_call: TRBV4-1; clone_size: many; d_call: NA; j_call: TRBJ1-1; cdr3_aa: CASSQERHMNTEAFF; cdr3_nt: TGCGCCAGCAGCCAAGAACGACATATGAACACTGAAGCTTTCTTT
v_call: TRBV20-1; clone_size: many; d_call: NA; j_call: TRBJ2-7; cdr3_aa: CSARDAGHSYEQYF; cdr3_nt: TGCAGTGCTAGAGATGCGGGACATTCCTACGAGCAGTACTTC
v_call: TRBV29-1; clone_size: many; d_call: TRBD1; j_call: TRBJ2-7; cdr3_aa: CSVDFGTGVEQYF; cdr3_nt: TGCAGCGTTGATTTTGGGACAGGGGTCGAGCAGTACTTC
v_call: TRBV24-1; clone_size: NA; d_call: TRBD2; j_call: TRBJ2-1; cdr3_aa: CATSDLPGTSGRIDEQFF; cdr3_nt: TGTGCCACCAGTGATTTGCCAGGGACTAGCGGGAGGATCGATGAGCAGTTCTTC
v_call: TRBV9; clone_size: NA; d_call: TRBD1; j_call: TRBJ2-7; cdr3_aa: CASSQEDTGARYEQYF; cdr3_nt: TGTGCCAGCAGCCAAGAAGATACAGGGGCCCGCTACGAGCAGTACTTC
v_call: TRBV6-6; clone_size: many; d_call: NA; j_call: TRBJ1-1; cdr3_aa: CASSSALRSEAFF; cdr3_nt: TGTGCCAGCAGTTCTGCCCTACGATCTGAAGCTTTCTTT
v_call: TRBV7-9; clone_size: NA; d_call: TRBD1; j_call: TRBJ1-5; cdr3_aa: CASSPQDRGEYEHF; cdr3_nt: TGCGCCAGCAGCCCTCAGGACAGGGGGGAGTACGAGCATTTT
v_call: TRBV12-3/TRBV12-4; clone_size: few; d_call: TRBD2; j_call: TRBJ2-1; cdr3_aa: CASSPRTSGGNNEQFF; cdr3_nt: TGTGCCAGCAGTCCCCGGACTAGCGGGGGAAACAATGAGCAGTTCTTC
v_call: TRBV10-3; clone_size: few; d_call: NA; j_call: TRBJ2-7; cdr3_aa: CASMNGRGEEQYF; cdr3_nt: TGTGCCAGCATGAACGGGAGAGGTGAAGAGCAGTACTTC
v_call: TRBV4-2; clone_size: NA; d_call: NA; j_call: TRBJ1-1; cdr3_aa: CASSQDLVKNTEAFF; cdr3_nt: TGTGCCAGCAGCCAAGATCTGGTGAAGAACACTGAAGCTTTCTTT
v_call: TRBV24-1; clone_size: many; d_call: TRBD2; j_call: TRBJ2-2; cdr3_aa: CATSDRPGLAGPGELFF; cdr3_nt: TGTGCCACCAGTGATCGACCGGGACTAGCGGGACCCGGGGAGCTGTTTTTT
v_call: TRBV7-3; clone_size: few; d_call: NA; j_call: TRBJ2-1; cdr3_aa: CASKGGVPEQFF; cdr3_nt: TGTGCCAGCAAGGGAGGAGTCCCTGAGCAGTTCTTC
v_call: TRBV5-1; clone_size: many; d_call: TRBD1; j_call: TRBJ2-7; cdr3_aa: CASSLVPVGQGSNEQYF; cdr3_nt: TGCGCCAGCAGCTTGGTACCCGTAGGACAGGGCAGTAACGAGCAGTACTTC
v_call: TRBV6-5; clone_size: few; d_call: TRBD1; j_call: TRBJ1-1; cdr3_aa: CASIKGQGKAGTEAFF; cdr3_nt: TGTGCCAGCATCAAAGGACAGGGGAAGGCGGGGACTGAAGCTTTCTTT
v_call: TRBV6-1; clone_size: NA; d_call: NA; j_call: TRBJ2-2; cdr3_aa: CASSAQENTGELFF; cdr3_nt: TGTGCCAGCAGTGCACAGGAGAACACCGGGGAGCTGTTTTTT
v_call: TRBV9; clone_size: few; d_call: NA; j_call: TRBJ1-6; cdr3_aa: CASSQVGSYNSPLHF; cdr3_nt: TGTGCCAGCAGCCAAGTGGGGTCCTATAATTCACCCCTCCACTTT
v_call: TRBV25-1; clone_size: NA; d_call: NA; j_call: TRBJ2-5; cdr3_aa: CASSASDQAVGKTQYF; cdr3_nt: TGTGCCAGCAGTGCTAGCGACCAGGCAGTAGGAAAGACCCAGTACTTC
v_call: TRBV27; clone_size: NA; d_call: NA; j_call: TRBJ2-5; cdr3_aa: CASSLHKRGETQYF; cdr3_nt: TGTGCCAGCAGTTTACACAAAAGGGGGGAGACCCAGTACTTC
v_call: TRBV19; clone_size: many; d_call: TRBD1; j_call: TRBJ1-4; cdr3_aa: CASGTGGSLHEKLFF; cdr3_nt: TGTGCCAGCGGGACAGGGGGCAGCCTACATGAAAAACTGTTTTTT
v_call: TRBV2; clone_size: many; d_call: NA; j_call: TRBJ1-4; cdr3_aa: CASQVEKLFF; cdr3_nt: TGTGCCAGCCAAGTTGAAAAACTGTTTTTT